These 9 T cell receptor beta chains were all obtained from the same sample, sequenced in a study of T-cell memory formation after mild COVID-19. TCRdb reprocessed the 5' RACE reads with MiXCR, giving one entry per CDR3 protein. The sample has some 150,000 distinct CDR3 sequences, about 6% seen once. Sequenced material: PBMCs or a T cell subset sorted from them (not recorded which). The receptors derive from an adult woman who had mild COVID-19 (a few samples of this study predate the infection). Cell type and time point are not known.

This clonotype was seen at least ten times. This chain's CDR3 is CASSLQGAVYNEQFF. In DNA, the CDR3 is TGTGCCAGCAGTTTACAGGGGGCGGTCTACAATGAGCAGTTCTTC. The genes are TRBV27 and TRBJ2-1; 8 nucleotides agree with TRBD1. CDR3 length: 15 residues. Unmatched junction bases numbered 3, after V lost 2 bases and J lost 3 bases. Germline loops: CDR1 MNHEY, CDR2 SMNVEV (reference sequence).

This clonotype came up a few times. The V gene is TRBV7-3, the J gene TRBJ2-1, with D uncertain. The CDR3 runs 12 residues. Germline values: CDR1 SGHTA, CDR2 FQGTGA. The germline V and J ends were trimmed by 0 bases and 7 bases, with 4 bases remaining between them. CDR3 bases: TGTGCCAGCAGCTTAACGGGGAATGAGCAGTTCTTC. It codes for CASSLTGNEQFF.

V gene TRBV30 combines with J gene TRBJ1-6; D gene ambiguous. CDR3 length: 13 residues. Germline CDR1 GTSNPN, CDR2 SVGIG (reference sequence). Trimming took 7 bases from V and 2 from J, leaving 9 bases between them. CDR3 nucleotides: TGTGCCTACGAGGTGGCCTATAATTCACCCCTCCACTTT. Amino acid sequence: CAYEVAYNSPLHF.

This clonotype appeared many times. The V gene is TRBV3-1, the J gene TRBJ2-1, with TRBD2 matching over 10 bases. Germline CDR1 and CDR2: LGHDT and YNNKEL (reference sequence). The CDR3 sequence is 16 residues long. The junction had 9 bases not matched to a gene; V was cut back by 2 bases and J by 8 bases. CDR3 sequence (DNA): TGTGCCAGCAGCCAAACTAGCGGGGCTTTAGGACATGAGCAGTTCTTC. Amino acids: CASSQTSGALGHEQFF.

This chain links TRBV12-3 or TRBV12-4 with TRBJ2-7, with D perhaps matching TRBD1 (5 bases). The CDR3 extends over 13 amino acids. Trimming took off 5 bases at V and 3 bases at J, with 11 bases between the two ends. The CDR3: CASSRSTVYEQYF. The CDR3 DNA reads as TGTGCCAGCAGTCGTTCGACAGTCTACGAGCAGTACTTC.

The sample holds many counts of this clonotype. The genes are TRBV5-1 and TRBJ2-2; 10 bases agree with TRBD1. CDR1 and CDR2 (germline): SGHRS, YFSETQ. The trim removed 5 bases at V and 3 bases at J, leaving 7 bases unmatched. The CDR3 has 16 residues. The DNA of the CDR3 is TGCGCCAGCAGACCCCGACAGGGGGCCGACACCGGGGAGCTGTTTTTT. It codes for CASRPRQGADTGELFF.

This sequence joins TRBV5-1 and TRBJ1-4; no reliable D call. Trimming took 4 bases from V and 4 from J, leaving 11 bases between them. Germline V gene sequence: CDR1 SGHRS, CDR2 YFSETQ. The CDR3 consists of 14 residues. The CDR3 protein is CASSREGINEKLFF. In nucleotides, the CDR3 is TGCGCCAGCAGCCGTGAGGGAATTAATGAAAAACTGTTTTTT.

This clonotype was recorded many times. J is TRBJ2-1 and V is TRBV7-2; D might be TRBD1 or TRBD2, each matching 5 bases. The CDR3 has 15 amino acids. The ends were cut back, 3 bases at V and 5 bases at J, with 14 bases in the middle. Per the germline V gene, CDR1 is SGHTA and CDR2 is FQGNSA. CDR3 amino acids: CASSLGVPMNNEQFF. DNA for the CDR3: TGTGCCAGCAGCTTGGGGGTCCCTATGAACAATGAGCAGTTCTTC. The whole variable domain, remainder taken from reference TRBV7-2 and TRBJ2-1, is GAGVSQSPSNKVTEKGKDVELRCDPISGHTALYWYRQSLGQGLEFLIYFQGNSAPDKSGLPSDRFSAERTGGSVSTLTIQRTQQEDSAVYLCASSLGVPMNNEQFFGPGTRLTVL.

The V call is TRBV6-2 or TRBV6-3, the J call TRBJ2-2, with a possible D match to TRBD2 (6 bases). CDR1 is MNHEY and CDR2 is SVGEGT in the germline V gene. V was shortened by 8 bases and J by 4 bases, with 14 bases between the two germline ends. The CDR3 covers 14 residues. CDR3 coding DNA: TGTGCCAGCTCCCTGGCGGGGCGCACCGGGGAGCTGTTTTTT. Encoded protein: CASSLAGRTGELFF.